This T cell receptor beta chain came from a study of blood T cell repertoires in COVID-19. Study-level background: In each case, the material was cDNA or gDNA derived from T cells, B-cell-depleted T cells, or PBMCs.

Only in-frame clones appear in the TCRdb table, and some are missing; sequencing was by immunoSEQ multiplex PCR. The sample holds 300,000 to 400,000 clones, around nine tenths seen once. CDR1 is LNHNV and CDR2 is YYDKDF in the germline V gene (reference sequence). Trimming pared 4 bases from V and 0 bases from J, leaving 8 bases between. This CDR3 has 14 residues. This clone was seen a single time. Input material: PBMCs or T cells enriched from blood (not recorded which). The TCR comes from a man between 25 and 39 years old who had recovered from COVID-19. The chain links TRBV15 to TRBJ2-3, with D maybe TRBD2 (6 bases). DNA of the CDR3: TGTGCCACCAGCATCGGGACTAGCACAGATACGCAGTATTTT. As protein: CATSIGTSTDTQYF.